The 9 T cell receptor beta chains reported below all come from one sample, sequenced in a study of blood T cell repertoires in COVID-19. Generated by immunoSEQ multiplex PCR, the TCRdb table keeps only in-frame clones and is missing some. Here the sample spans over 300,000 clones, approximately 88% being singletons. Sample: peripheral blood. The receptors originated from a man aged 18 to 30 who had recovered from COVID-19.

The chain carries TRBV20-1 and TRBJ1-1, with D unresolved. Germline values: CDR1 DFQATT, CDR2 SNEGSKA (reference sequence). The length of the CDR3 is 11 residues. Trimming cost V 6 bases and J 9 bases, with 14 bases left between them. The CDR3 loop reads CSASGDPQAFF. For the CDR3, the DNA is TGCAGTGCCTCGGGAGATCCGCAAGCTTTCTTT.

This chain connects TRBV7-6 to TRBJ2-6; 7 bases match TRBD2. The CDR3 runs to 18 residues. The germline gives CDR1 SGHVS, CDR2 FNYEAQ. The junction had 10 bases not matched to a gene; V was cut back by 5 bases and J by 0 bases. The CDR3 DNA is TGTGCCAGCAGCCCCTGGGGGGGTCCTTACTCTGGGGCCAACGTCCTGACTTTC. It encodes CASSPWGGPYSGANVLTF.

The J gene is TRBJ2-1, the V gene TRBV9; 7 bases line up with TRBD1. CDR1 and CDR2 (germline): SGDLS, YYNGEE. The J segment lost 3 bases and the V segment lost 3 bases, leaving 3 bases of the junction unmatched. This CDR3 spans 14 amino acids. CDR3 protein: CASSARQGYNEQFF. The CDR3 nucleotides are TGTGCCAGCAGCGCCCGACAGGGCTACAATGAGCAGTTCTTC.

The CDR3 DNA reads TGTGCCAGCAGCCAGGAGGGAGGGGGCAATCAGCCCCAGCATTTT. It encodes CASSQEGGGNQPQHF. J is TRBJ1-5 and V is TRBV4-2; D possibly corresponds to TRBD1 (5 bases). The ends were cut back, 3 bases at V and 2 bases at J, with 11 bases in the middle. The length of the CDR3 is 15 residues. CDR1 is LGHNA and CDR2 is YNFKEQ in the germline V gene.

The CDR3 nucleotides are TGTGCCAGCAGCCGACAGGGGTATGGGAACACCATATATTTT. Protein sequence: CASSRQGYGNTIYF. The gene calls are TRBV13 and TRBJ1-3; 8 nucleotides match TRBD1. The V gene's germline CDR1 is PRHDT and CDR2 FYEKMQ (reference sequence). Trimming removed 5 bases from V and 7 bases from J; junction bases left unmatched: 7. The CDR3 extends over 14 amino acids.

The chain links TRBV4-2 to TRBJ2-5, with D uncertain. CDR3 length: 15 amino acids. Trimming took 0 bases from V and 1 from J, leaving 9 bases between them. Germline CDR1 reads LGHNA; CDR2 reads YNFKEQ. This CDR3 reads CASSQDGLPQETQYF. DNA of the CDR3: TGTGCCAGCAGCCAAGATGGGCTTCCCCAAGAGACCCAGTACTTC.

This sequence joins TRBV10-2 and TRBJ1-2; tentative D call: TRBD1 (6 bases). Deletions cut 3 bases from V and 4 bases from J, with 15 bases between. The CDR3 runs to 15 residues. Germline values: CDR1 WSHSY, CDR2 SAAADI. The CDR3 DNA follows: TGCGCCAGCAGTGATGGATGGGGGGGCGCCTATGGCTACACCTTC. As protein: CASSDGWGGAYGYTF.

The chain recombines TRBV27 with TRBJ2-5; 10 bases match TRBD1. J lost 2 bases, V lost 5 bases, and 2 bases had no gene match. The CDR3 is made up of 14 amino acids. The germline gives CDR1 MNHEY, CDR2 SMNVEV (reference sequence). CDR3 protein: CASSAGQGQETQYF. DNA for the CDR3: TGTGCCAGCAGTGCGGGACAGGGGCAAGAGACCCAGTACTTC.

The chain is built from TRBV6-5 and TRBJ2-1; D is perhaps TRBD2 (5 bases). This CDR3 contains 15 residues. Per the germline V gene, CDR1 is MNHEY and CDR2 is SVGAGI. The V gene lost 10 bases and the J gene lost 9 bases, with 25 bases spanning the gap. The CDR3 sequence is CATLGVHPPHIEQFF. The CDR3, as DNA: TGTGCCACTCTCGGGGTGCACCCCCCGCACATTGAGCAGTTCTTC.